Each of the 15 T cell receptor beta chains below was sequenced from the same sample in a study of T cell changes during pregnancy in multiple sclerosis. Produced via immunoSEQ multiplex PCR; TCRdb's table is partial and in-frame only. Altogether 75,000 to 95,000 clones are present, about 92% being singletons, with the ten largest covering 2% to 2.5%. The starting material was peripheral blood, obtained after pregnancy. These receptor sequences come from a female donor with multiple sclerosis, enrolled in a pregnancy study.

The rearrangement uses TRBV30 and TRBJ1-5, with D possibly matching TRBD1 (6 bases). CDR1 is GTSNPN and CDR2 is SVGIG in the germline V gene (reference sequence). This CDR3 spans 15 amino acids. Trimming took off 2 bases at V and 2 bases at J, with 13 bases between the two ends. CDR3 coding DNA: TGTGCCTGGAGTAAGGGACACAGCGGCAATCAGCCCCAGCATTTT. Protein: CAWSKGHSGNQPQHF. The variable domain in full, completed from reference TRBV30 and TRBJ1-5, reads SQTIHQWPATLVQPVGSPLSLECTVEGTSNPNLYWYRQAAGRGLQLLFYSVGIGQISSEVPQNLSASRPQDRQFILSSKKLLLSDSGFYLCAWSKGHSGNQPQHFGDGTRLSIL.

This clone has just a few counts. The chain is built from TRBV6-1 and TRBJ2-3; TRBD1 is a possible D gene (6 bases). The CDR3 sequence is 16 residues long. Looked up from germline, CDR1 is MNHNS and CDR2 is SASEGT. The V gene lost 2 bases and the J gene lost 6 bases, with 18 bases spanning the gap. The CDR3 DNA reads TGTGCCAGCAGTGAATTGGGGGCCCCCGGGTTGGATACGCAGTATTTT. Translating gives CASSELGAPGLDTQYF.

The chain recombines TRBV5-6 with TRBJ2-3; 9 bases fit TRBD1. Trimming cost V 1 base and J 6 bases; bases outside gene matches: 6. The CDR3 spans 15 residues. From germline, CDR1 is SGHDT and CDR2 YYEEEE. CDR3 bases: TGTGCCAGCAGCTTGACACAGGGGGCCGGGGATACGCAGTATTTT. Its translation is CASSLTQGAGDTQYF.

The chain links TRBV6-5 to TRBJ1-3; no reliable D call. This CDR3 contains 14 residues. The ends were cut back, 5 bases at V and 2 bases at J, with 10 bases in the middle. Per germline, CDR1 MNHEY and CDR2 SVGAGI. For the CDR3, the DNA is TGTGCCAGCAGTCCTGGGAGGGCTGGAAACACCATATATTTT. Translating gives CASSPGRAGNTIYF.

The chain recombines TRBV19 with TRBJ2-3; unclear D gene. Germline lookup yields CDR1 LNHDA and CDR2 SQIVND (reference sequence). The CDR3 has 13 amino acids. V was trimmed by 3 bases and J by 5 bases, leaving 9 bases between them. CDR3: CASSIGELDTQYF. The CDR3 DNA follows: TGTGCCAGTAGTATTGGAGAATTAGATACGCAGTATTTT.

The V and J genes are TRBV12-5 and TRBJ1-1; D perhaps matches TRBD1 (6 bases). CDR3 length: 16 amino acids. From germline, CDR1 is LGHNT and CDR2 FRNRAP. V gave up 3 bases and J gave up 0 bases, with 14 bases separating them. For the CDR3, the DNA is TGTGCTAGTGGTTTTAGAGCCGGACAGATGAACACTGAAGCTTTCTTT. Translation: CASGFRAGQMNTEAFF.

The chain carries TRBV19 and TRBJ1-5, with D hard to call. Germline assignment: CDR1 LNHDA and CDR2 SQIVND (reference sequence). Trimming stripped 6 bases from V and 0 bases from J, with 3 bases between. The CDR3 contains 12 residues. CDR3 coding DNA: TGTGCCAGTAGGTATAGCAATCAGCCCCAGCATTTT. This gives the protein CASRYSNQPQHF.

The chain carries TRBV27 and TRBJ2-3; TRBD1 matches at 9 bases. V lost 4 bases and J lost 2; bases outside the gene matches: 4. CDR1 and CDR2 (germline): MNHEY, SMNVEV (reference sequence). The CDR3 runs 15 residues. CDR3 region: CASSSTGGYTDTQYF. In DNA, the CDR3 is TGTGCCAGCAGTTCGACAGGGGGATACACAGATACGCAGTATTTT.

This rearrangement joins TRBV5-1 to TRBJ2-1, with 7 bases that match TRBD2. Per germline, CDR1 SGHRS and CDR2 YFSETQ. This CDR3 has 15 residues. J was trimmed by 0 bases and V by 3 bases; bases with no gene match: 3. The CDR3 protein is CASSSGTTSYNEQFF. DNA of the CDR3: TGCGCCAGCAGCTCTGGGACTACCTCCTACAATGAGCAGTTCTTC.

This chain uses TRBV10-3 with TRBJ2-1, with 12 bases lining up with TRBD1. CDR1 and CDR2 from the germline V gene are ENHRY and SYGVKD. The CDR3 is 23 residues long. The junction had 28 bases not matched to a gene; V was cut back by 4 bases and J by 6 bases. Here the CDR3 DNA reads TGTGCCATCAGTGCCCACAAAACCGGGACAGGGGGCTTGTGGGCTAGCGGGACCAATGAGCAGTTCTTC. The encoded protein is CAISAHKTGTGGLWASGTNEQFF.

The rearrangement joins TRBV6-5 to TRBJ2-1, with TRBD2 matching 12 bases. Germline V gives CDR1 MNHEY, CDR2 SVGAGI. The CDR3 sequence is 15 residues long. V lost 6 bases, J lost 10 bases, and 10 bases stayed unmatched. The CDR3 sequence is CASSYTSGGTQEQFF. Here the CDR3 DNA reads TGTGCCAGCAGCTATACTAGCGGGGGGACTCAGGAGCAGTTCTTC.

The chain uses TRBV5-1 and TRBJ2-5, with D unresolved. The germline V gene has CDR1 SGHRS and CDR2 YFSETQ. Trimming removed 0 bases at V and 1 base at J, with 4 bases between. CDR3 size: 13 residues. Here the CDR3 reads CASSLEPQETQYF. The CDR3 DNA sequence: TGCGCCAGCAGCTTGGAGCCCCAAGAGACCCAGTACTTC.

The chain links TRBV14 to TRBJ1-6; maybe TRBD1 (5 bases). The CDR3 sequence is 16 residues long. Trimming left V 0 bases short and J 6 bases short, with 12 bases between. Germline lookup yields CDR1 SGHDN and CDR2 FVKESK. Here the CDR3 DNA reads TGTGCCAGCAGCCAAGATCACACAGGCCGTAATTCACCCCTCCACTTT. This encodes CASSQDHTGRNSPLHF.

The CDR3 sequence: CASSLVWGDPNPNEKLFF. Here the CDR3 DNA reads TGTGCCAGCAGCTTGGTTTGGGGGGATCCTAACCCCAATGAAAAACTGTTTTTT. The chain recombines TRBV5-6 with TRBJ1-4, with D perhaps matching TRBD1 (5 bases). The CDR3 has 18 amino acids. The germline V gene encodes CDR1 SGHDT and CDR2 YYEEEE. V was trimmed by 0 bases and J by 5 bases, leaving 20 bases between them. Combining the CDR3 with reference TRBV5-6 and TRBJ1-4 gives the whole variable domain DAGVTQSPTHLIKTRGQQVTLRCSPKSGHDTVSWYQQALGQGPQFIFQYYEEEERQRGNFPDRFSGHQFPNYSSELNVNALLLGDSALYLCASSLVWGDPNPNEKLFFGSGTQLSVL.

The chain employs TRBV6-5 and TRBJ2-7; the match to TRBD1 covers 10 bases. V dropped 5 bases and J dropped 3; count of bases not matched to a gene: 4. The CDR3 consists of 14 residues. From germline, CDR1 is MNHEY and CDR2 SVGAGI. The CDR3, as DNA: TGTGCCAGCAGTACGGGACAGGGGAACTACGAGCAGTACTTC. Encoded protein: CASSTGQGNYEQYF.